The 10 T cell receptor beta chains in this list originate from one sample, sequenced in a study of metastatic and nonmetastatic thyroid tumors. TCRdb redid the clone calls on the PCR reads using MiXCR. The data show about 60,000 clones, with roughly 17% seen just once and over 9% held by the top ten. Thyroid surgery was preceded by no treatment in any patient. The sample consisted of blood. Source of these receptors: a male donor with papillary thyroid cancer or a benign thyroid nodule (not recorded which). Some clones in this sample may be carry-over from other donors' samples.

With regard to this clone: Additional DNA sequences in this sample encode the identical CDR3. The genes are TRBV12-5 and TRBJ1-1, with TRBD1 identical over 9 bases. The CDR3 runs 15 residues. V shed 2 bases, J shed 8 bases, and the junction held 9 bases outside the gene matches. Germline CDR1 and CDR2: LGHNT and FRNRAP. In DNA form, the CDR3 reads TGTGCTAGTGGTTTGTCCGGGACAGGGCGGACCGAAGCTTTCTTT. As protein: CASGLSGTGRTEAFF.

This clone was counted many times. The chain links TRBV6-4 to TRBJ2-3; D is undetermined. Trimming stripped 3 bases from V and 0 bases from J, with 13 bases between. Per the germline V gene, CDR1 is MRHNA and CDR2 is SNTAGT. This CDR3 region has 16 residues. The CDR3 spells CASSESVQFSTDTQYF. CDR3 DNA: TGTGCCAGCAGTGAGTCAGTTCAGTTTAGCACAGATACGCAGTATTTT.

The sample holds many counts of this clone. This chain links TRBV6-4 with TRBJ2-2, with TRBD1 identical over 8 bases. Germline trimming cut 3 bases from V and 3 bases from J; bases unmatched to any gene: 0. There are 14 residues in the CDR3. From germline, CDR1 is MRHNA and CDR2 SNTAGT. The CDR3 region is CASSEGQDTGELFF. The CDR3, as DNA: TGTGCCAGCAGTGAGGGACAGGACACCGGGGAGCTGTTTTTT.

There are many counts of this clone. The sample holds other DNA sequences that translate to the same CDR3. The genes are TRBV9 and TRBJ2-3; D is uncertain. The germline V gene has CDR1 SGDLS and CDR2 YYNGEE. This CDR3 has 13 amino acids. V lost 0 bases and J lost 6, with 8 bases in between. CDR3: CASSVGEVDTQYF. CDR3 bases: TGTGCCAGCAGCGTAGGTGAGGTTGATACGCAGTATTTT.

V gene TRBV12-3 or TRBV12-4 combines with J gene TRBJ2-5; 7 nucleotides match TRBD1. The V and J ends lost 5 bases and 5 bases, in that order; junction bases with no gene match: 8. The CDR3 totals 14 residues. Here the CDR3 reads CASSPSDRVETQYF. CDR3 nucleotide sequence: TGTGCCAGCAGTCCCTCCGACAGGGTGGAGACCCAGTACTTC.

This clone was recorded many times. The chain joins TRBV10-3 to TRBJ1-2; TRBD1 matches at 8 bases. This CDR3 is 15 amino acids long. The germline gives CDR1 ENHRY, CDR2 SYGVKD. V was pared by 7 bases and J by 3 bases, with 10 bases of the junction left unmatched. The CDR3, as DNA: TGTGCCATCACCCCCTCAGGGGGCTCGGACTATGGCTACACCTTC. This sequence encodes CAITPSGGSDYGYTF.

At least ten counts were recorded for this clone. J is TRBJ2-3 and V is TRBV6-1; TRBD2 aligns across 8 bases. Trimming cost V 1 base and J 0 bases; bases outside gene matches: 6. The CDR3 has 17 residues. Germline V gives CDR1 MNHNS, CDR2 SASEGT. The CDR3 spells CASSEGRSGDSTDTQYF. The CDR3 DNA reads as TGTGCCAGCAGTGAAGGGCGTAGCGGGGACAGCACAGATACGCAGTATTTT.

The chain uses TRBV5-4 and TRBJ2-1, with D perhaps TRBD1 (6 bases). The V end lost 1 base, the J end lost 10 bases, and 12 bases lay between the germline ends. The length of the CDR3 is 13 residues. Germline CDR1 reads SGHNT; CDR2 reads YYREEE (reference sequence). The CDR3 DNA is TGTGCCAGCAGCTTGTCAGGGGCGGAGGAGCAGTTCTTC. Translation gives CASSLSGAEEQFF. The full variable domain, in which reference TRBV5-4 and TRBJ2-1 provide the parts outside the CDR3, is ETGVTQSPTHLIKTRGQQVTLRCSSQSGHNTVSWYQQALGQGPQFIFQYYREEENGRGNFPPRFSGLQFPNYSSELNVNALELDDSALYLCASSLSGAEEQFFGPGTRLTVL.

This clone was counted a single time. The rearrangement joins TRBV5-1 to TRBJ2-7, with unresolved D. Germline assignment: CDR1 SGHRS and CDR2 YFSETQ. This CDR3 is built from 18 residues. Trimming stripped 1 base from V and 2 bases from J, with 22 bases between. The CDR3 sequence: CASSLYAVMVGEAYEQYF. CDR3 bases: TGCGCCAGCAGCTTGTACGCCGTTATGGTTGGGGAAGCCTACGAGCAGTACTTC.

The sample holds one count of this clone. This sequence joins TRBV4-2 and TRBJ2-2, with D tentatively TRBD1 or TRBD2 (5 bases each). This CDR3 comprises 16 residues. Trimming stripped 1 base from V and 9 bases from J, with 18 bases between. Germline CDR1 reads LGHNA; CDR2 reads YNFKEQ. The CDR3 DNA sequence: TGTGCCAGCAGCCAAGTAGACCGGGGCGAGACCAGGGAGCTGTTTTTT. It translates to CASSQVDRGETRELFF.